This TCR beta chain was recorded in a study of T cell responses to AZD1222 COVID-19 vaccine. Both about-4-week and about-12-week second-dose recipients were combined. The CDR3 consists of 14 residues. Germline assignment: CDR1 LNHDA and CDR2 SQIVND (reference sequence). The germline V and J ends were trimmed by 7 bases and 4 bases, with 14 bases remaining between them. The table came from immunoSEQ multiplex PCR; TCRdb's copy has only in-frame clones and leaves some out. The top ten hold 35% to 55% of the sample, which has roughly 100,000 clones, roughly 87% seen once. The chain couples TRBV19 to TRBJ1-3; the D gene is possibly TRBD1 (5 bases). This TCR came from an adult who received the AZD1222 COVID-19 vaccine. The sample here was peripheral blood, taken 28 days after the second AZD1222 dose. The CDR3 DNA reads TGTGCCAGTACTCCCGGGGCGAGAGGAAACACCATATATTTT. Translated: CASTPGARGNTIYF.